The entry below gives a single T cell receptor beta chain sequence along with its context. Its target is not known. This record belongs to a study of T cell responses to AZD1222 COVID-19 vaccine. Study-wide points: White British ancestry dominated among donors, who included more females, and clonal diversity was possibly underestimated. Across the whole spike, CD4 TCRs peaked at regions 160-218 and 743-854. The study identified only five to seven AZD1222 recipients as seropositive at baseline.

Libraries were prepared by immunoSEQ multiplex PCR; TCRdb keeps only in-frame clonotypes and omits some of them. The data contain about 120,000 clones, roughly 88% of them singletons. The CDR3 has 14 residues. V gave up 0 bases and J gave up 5 bases, with 14 bases separating them. Germline V gene sequence: CDR1 GTSNPN, CDR2 SVGIG (reference sequence). The material was peripheral blood, obtained on day 0 of AZD1222 vaccination. This sequence was found in an adult in good health. The chain recombines TRBV30 with TRBJ2-7; tentatively, D is TRBD1 (6 bases). CDR3 in DNA: TGTGCCTGGAGTGTACCTGGGGGCTTCAACGAGCAGTACTTC. Protein: CAWSVPGGFNEQYF. The whole variable domain, remainder taken from reference TRBV30 and TRBJ2-7, is SQTIHQWPATLVQPVGSPLSLECTVEGTSNPNLYWYRQAAGRGLQLLFYSVGIGQISSEVPQNLSASRPQDRQFILSSKKLLLSDSGFYLCAWSVPGGFNEQYFGPGTRLTVT.